This section outlines one T cell receptor (beta chain) sequence together with its context. Donation came from healthy HIV-negative adults that had no recent acute infections or vaccinations. The data are from a study of shared clonotypes between healthy human individuals. The germline V gene has CDR1 LNHDA and CDR2 SQIVND (reference sequence). Trimming took 7 bases from V and 4 from J; bases not matched to a gene: 2. CDR3 length equals 13 residues. For each subset, genomic DNA was distributed in equal portions over several immunoSEQ plates. Sequenced by immunoSEQ multiplex PCR; TCRdb stores in-frame clones only, minus some. The sample includes roughly 760,000 clones, approximately 79% of them seen just once.

This TCR was sampled from a woman in her 30s in good health. The gene calls are TRBV19 and TRBJ2-3; TRBD1 matches 10 bases. Sequencing input: memory CD4+ T cells sorted from blood. The subset here: CD45RA-negative fraction. The CDR3 spells CASKTGGADTQYF. CDR3 DNA sequence: TGTGCCAGTAAGACAGGGGGCGCAGATACGCAGTATTTT.